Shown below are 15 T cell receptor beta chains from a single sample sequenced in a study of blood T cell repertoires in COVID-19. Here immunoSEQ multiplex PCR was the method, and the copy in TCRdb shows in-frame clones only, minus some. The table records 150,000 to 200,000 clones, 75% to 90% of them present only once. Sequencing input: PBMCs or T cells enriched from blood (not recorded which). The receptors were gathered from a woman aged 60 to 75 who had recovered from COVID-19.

The CDR3 region is CASSSRVGLAGGSEQTQYF. The CDR3 nucleotides are TGTGCCAGCAGCTCTAGAGTGGGACTAGCGGGGGGGAGCGAGCAGACCCAGTACTTC. The chain carries TRBV11-2 and TRBJ2-5, with TRBD2 identical over 16 bases. The CDR3 totals 19 residues. V lost 4 bases to trimming and J lost 6 bases; unmatched junction nucleotides: 14. Germline V gene sequence: CDR1 SGHAT, CDR2 FQNNGV. The full variable domain, completed using reference TRBV11-2 and TRBJ2-5, is EAGVAQSPRYKIIEKRQSVAFWCNPISGHATLYWYQQILGQGPKLLIQFQNNGVVDDSQLPKDRFSAERLKGVDSTLKIQPAKLEDSAVYLCASSSRVGLAGGSEQTQYFGPGTRLLVL.

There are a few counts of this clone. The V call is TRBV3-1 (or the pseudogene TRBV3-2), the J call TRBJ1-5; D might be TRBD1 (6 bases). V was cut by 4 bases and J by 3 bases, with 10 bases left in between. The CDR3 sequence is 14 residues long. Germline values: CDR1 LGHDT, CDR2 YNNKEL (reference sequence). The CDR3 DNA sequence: TGTGCCAGCAGCCGGGGGGGCTACAATCAGCCCCAGCATTTT. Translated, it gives CASSRGGYNQPQHF.

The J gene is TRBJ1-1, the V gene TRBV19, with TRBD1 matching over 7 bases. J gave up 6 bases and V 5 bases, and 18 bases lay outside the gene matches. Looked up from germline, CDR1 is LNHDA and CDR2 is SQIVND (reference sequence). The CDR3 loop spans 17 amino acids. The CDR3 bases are TGTGCCAGTAGTCCTGGCGGGGACAGACGAAGGGGGCCTGAAGCTTTCTTT. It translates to CASSPGGDRRRGPEAFF.

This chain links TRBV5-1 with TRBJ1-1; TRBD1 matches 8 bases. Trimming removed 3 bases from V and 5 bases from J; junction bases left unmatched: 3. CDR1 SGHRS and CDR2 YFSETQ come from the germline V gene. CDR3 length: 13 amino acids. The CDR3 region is CASSSTGVTEAFF. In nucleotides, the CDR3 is TGCGCCAGCAGCTCGACAGGGGTGACTGAAGCTTTCTTT.

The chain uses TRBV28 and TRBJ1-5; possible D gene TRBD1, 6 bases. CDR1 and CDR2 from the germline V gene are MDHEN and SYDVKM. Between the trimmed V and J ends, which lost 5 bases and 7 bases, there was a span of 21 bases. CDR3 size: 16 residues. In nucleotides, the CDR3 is TGTGCCAGCAGTGCGACCGGACAGACCCTATACCAGCCCCAGCATTTT. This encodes CASSATGQTLYQPQHF. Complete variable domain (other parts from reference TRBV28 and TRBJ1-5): DVKVTQSSRYLVKRTGEKVFLECVQDMDHENMFWYRQDPGLGLRLIYFSYDVKMKEKGDIPEGYSVSREKKERFSLILESASTNQTSMYLCASSATGQTLYQPQHFGDGTRLSIL.

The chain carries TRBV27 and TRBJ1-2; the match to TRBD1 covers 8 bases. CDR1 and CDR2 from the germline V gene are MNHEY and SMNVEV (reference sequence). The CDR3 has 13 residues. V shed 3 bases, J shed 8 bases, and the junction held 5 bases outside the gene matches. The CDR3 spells CASSFTDRGGYTF. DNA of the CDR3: TGTGCCAGCAGTTTTACCGACAGGGGAGGCTACACCTTC.

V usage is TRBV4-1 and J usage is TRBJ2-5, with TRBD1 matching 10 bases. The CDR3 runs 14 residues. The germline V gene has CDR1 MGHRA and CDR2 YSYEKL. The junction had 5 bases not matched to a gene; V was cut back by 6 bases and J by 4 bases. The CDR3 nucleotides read TGCGCCAGCAGACCGACAGGGGGCGGAGAGACCCAGTACTTC. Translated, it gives CASRPTGGGETQYF.

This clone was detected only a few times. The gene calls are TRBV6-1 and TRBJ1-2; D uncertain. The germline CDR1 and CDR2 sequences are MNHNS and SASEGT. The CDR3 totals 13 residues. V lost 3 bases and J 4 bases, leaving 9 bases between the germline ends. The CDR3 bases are TGTGCCAGCAGTGAGGGCGGACTCTATGGCTACACCTTC. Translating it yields CASSEGGLYGYTF.

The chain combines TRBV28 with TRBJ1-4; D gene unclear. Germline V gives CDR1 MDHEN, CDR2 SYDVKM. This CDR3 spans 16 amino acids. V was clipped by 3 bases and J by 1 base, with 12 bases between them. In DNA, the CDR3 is TGTGCCAGCAGTTTGGTGAGCCTTCAAACTAATGAAAAACTGTTTTTT. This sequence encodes CASSLVSLQTNEKLFF. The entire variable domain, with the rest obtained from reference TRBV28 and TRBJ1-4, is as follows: DVKVTQSSRYLVKRTGEKVFLECVQDMDHENMFWYRQDPGLGLRLIYFSYDVKMKEKGDIPEGYSVSREKKERFSLILESASTNQTSMYLCASSLVSLQTNEKLFFGSGTQLSVL.

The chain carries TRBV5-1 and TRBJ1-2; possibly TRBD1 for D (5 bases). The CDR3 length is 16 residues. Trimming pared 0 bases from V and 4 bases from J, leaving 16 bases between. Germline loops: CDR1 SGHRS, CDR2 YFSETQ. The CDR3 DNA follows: TGCGCCAGCAGCTTGGCCGGCGGGACGGGATCCTATGGCTACACCTTC. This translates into CASSLAGGTGSYGYTF.

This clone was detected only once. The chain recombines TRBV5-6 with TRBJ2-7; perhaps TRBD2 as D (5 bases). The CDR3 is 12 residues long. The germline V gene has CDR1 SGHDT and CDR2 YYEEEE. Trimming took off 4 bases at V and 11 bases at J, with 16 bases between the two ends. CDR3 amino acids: CASSPGVGIEYF. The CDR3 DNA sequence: TGTGCCAGCAGCCCCGGGGTGGGGATCGAGTACTTC.

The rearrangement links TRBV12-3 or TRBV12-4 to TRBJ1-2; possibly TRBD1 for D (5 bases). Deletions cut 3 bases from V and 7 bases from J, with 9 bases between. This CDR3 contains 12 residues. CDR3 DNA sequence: TGTGCCAGCAGTTTCGGGGGGGGTGGCTACACCTTC. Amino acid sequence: CASSFGGGGYTF.

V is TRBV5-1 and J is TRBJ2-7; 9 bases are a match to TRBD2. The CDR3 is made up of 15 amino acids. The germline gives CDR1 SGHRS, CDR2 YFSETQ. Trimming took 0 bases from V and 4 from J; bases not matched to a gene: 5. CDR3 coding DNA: TGCGCCAGCAGCTTGGGGGGTAGCGGGAGTTACGAGCAGTACTTC. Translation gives CASSLGGSGSYEQYF.

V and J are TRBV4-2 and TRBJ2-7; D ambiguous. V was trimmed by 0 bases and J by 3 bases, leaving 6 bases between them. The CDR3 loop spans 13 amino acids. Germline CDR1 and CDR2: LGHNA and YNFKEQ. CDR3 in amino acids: CASSQDLYYEQYF. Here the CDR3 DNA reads TGTGCCAGCAGCCAAGACCTATACTACGAGCAGTACTTC.

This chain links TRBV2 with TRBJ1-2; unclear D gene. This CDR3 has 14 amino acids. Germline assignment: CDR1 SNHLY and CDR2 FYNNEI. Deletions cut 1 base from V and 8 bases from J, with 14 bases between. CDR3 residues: CASSEGLPRGGYTF. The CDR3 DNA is TGTGCCAGCAGTGAAGGCCTTCCAAGAGGGGGCTACACCTTC.